This T cell receptor (beta chain) derives from a study of shared clonotypes between healthy human individuals. Regarding the study as a whole: Larger estimated richness was generally seen in naive subsets than in memory subsets. Only blood was sampled; tissue repertoires likely differ. Clonotype sharing levels among donors were expected to vary with sequencing depth. Non-shared clonotypes had lower generation probabilities than clonotypes shared by all four sorted-subset donors.

Points on this clone: The antigen is not known.

V was trimmed by 2 bases and J by 14 bases, leaving 7 bases between them. The CDR3 extends over 10 amino acids. Germline lookup yields CDR1 SGHVS and CDR2 FQNEAQ. Some clones are missing from TCRdb's copy, which holds only in-frame ones; the method was immunoSEQ multiplex PCR. Of 2,500,000 or so clones detected, about nine tenths appear once; the ten largest clones hold 0.3% to 0.45%. Sequenced: naive CD4+ T cells from PBMCs. The sample's subset: CD45RA+ positively selected. The sequence was collected from a young man in good health. Some clones in this sample may be carry-over from other donors' samples. This sequence joins TRBV7-8 and TRBJ2-1; D remains unclear. CDR3 DNA: TGTGCCAGCAGCTTAACCCCAAAGTTCTTC. Translated, it gives CASSLTPKFF. Variable domain in full (rest from reference TRBV7-8 and TRBJ2-1): GAGVSQSPRYKVAKRGQDVALRCDPISGHVSLFWYQQALGQGPEFLTYFQNEAQLDKSGLPSDRFFAERPEGSVSTLKIQRTQQEDSAVYLCASSLTPKFFGPGTRLTVL.